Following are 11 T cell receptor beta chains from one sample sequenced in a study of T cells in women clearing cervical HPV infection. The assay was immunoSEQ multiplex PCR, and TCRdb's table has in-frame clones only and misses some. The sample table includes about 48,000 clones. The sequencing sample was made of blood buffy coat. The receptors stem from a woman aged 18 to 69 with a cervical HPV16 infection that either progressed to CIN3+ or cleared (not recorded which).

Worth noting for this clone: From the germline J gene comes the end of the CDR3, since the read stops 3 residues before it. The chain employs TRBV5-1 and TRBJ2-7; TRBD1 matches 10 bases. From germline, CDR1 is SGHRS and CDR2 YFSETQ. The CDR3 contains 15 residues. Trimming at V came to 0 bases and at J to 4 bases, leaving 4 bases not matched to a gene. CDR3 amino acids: CASSLGGQGLYEQYF. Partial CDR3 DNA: TGCGCCAGCAGCTTGGGGGGACAGGGGTTATACGAG.

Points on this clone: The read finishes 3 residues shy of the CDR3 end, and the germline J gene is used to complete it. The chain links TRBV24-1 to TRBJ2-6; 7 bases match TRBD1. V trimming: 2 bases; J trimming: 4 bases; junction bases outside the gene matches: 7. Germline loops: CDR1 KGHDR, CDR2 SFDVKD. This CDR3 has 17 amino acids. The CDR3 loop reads CATSDSGTAPGANVLTF. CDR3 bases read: TGTGCCACCAGTGATTCCGGGACAGCTCCCGGGGCCAACGTC.

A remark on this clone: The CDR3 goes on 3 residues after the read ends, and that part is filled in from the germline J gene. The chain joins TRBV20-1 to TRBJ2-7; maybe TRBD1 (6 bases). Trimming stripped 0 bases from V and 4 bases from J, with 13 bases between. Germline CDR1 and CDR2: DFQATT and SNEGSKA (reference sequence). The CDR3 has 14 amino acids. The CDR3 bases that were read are TGCAGTGCTAGAGATGGCAGGGGCCCTTACGAG. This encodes CSARDGRGPYE. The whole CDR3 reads CSARDGRGPYEQYF.

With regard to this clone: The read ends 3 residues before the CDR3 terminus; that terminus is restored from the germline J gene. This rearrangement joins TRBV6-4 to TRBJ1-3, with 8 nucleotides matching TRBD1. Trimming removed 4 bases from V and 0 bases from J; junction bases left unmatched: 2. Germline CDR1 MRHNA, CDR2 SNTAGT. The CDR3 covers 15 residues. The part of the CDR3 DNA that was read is TGTGCCAGCAGTGCGGGACAGGACTCTGGAAACACC. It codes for CASSAGQDSGNT. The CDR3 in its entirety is CASSAGQDSGNTIYF.

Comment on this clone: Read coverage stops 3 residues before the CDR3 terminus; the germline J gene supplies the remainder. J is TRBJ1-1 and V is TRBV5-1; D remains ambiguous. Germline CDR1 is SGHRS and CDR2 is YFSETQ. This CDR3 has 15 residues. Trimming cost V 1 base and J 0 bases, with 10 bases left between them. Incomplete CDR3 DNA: TGCGCCAGCAGCTTGAAGGGCCCAGTGAACACTGAA. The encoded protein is CASSLKGPVNTE. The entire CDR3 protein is CASSLKGPVNTEAFF.

The covered CDR3 bases are TGTGCCAGCAGCAAAGGGACAGGAACTCCAGAAAAA. Residues: CASSKGTGTPEK. The entire CDR3 is CASSKGTGTPEKLFF. The chain has TRBV5-8 and TRBJ1-4; TRBD1 agrees at 8 bases. The CDR3 end lies 3 residues beyond the end of the read and is filled in from the germline J gene. The CDR3 consists of 15 residues. Germline V gene lookup returns CDR1 SGHTS and CDR2 YDEGEE. J gave up 8 bases and V 4 bases, and 10 bases lay outside the gene matches. The full variable domain, rest sourced from reference TRBV5-8 and TRBJ1-4, is EAGVTQSPTHLIKTRGQQATLRCSPISGHTSVYWYQQALGLGLQFLLWYDEGEERNRGNFPPRFSGRQFPNYSSELNVNALELEDSALYLCASSKGTGTPEKLFFGSGTQLSVL.

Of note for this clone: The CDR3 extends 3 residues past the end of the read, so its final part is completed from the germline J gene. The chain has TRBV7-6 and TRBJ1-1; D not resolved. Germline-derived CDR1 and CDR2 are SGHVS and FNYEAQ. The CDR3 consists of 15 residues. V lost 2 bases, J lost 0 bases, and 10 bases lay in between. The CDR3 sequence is CASSLSTAMNTEAFF. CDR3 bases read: TGTGCCAGCAGCTTATCTACAGCCATGAACACTGAA.

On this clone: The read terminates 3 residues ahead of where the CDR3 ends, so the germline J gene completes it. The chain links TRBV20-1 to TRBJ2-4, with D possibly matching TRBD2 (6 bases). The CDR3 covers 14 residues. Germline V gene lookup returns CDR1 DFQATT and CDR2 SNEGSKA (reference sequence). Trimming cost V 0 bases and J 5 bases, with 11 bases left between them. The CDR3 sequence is CSARDEIAENIQYF. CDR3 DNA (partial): TGCAGTGCTAGAGATGAGATAGCGGAAAACATT.

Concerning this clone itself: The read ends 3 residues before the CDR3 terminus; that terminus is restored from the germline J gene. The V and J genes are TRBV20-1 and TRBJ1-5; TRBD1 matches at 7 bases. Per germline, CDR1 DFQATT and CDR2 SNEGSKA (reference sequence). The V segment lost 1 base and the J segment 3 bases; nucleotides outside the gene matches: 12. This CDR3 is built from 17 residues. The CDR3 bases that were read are TGCAGTGCTAGAGGCCTGAGGGACAGAGGATCCAATCAGCCC. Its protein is CSARGLRDRGSNQP. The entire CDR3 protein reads CSARGLRDRGSNQPQHF.

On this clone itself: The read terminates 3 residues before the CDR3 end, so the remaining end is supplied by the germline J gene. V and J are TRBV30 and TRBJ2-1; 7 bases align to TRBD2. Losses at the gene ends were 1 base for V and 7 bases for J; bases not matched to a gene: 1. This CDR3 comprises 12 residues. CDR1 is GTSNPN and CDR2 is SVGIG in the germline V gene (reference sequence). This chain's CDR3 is CAWSGLANEQFF. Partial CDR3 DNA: TGTGCCTGGAGTGGACTAGCAAATGAG.

The CDR3 loop reads CASRTESANTEAFF. CDR3 bases read: TGTGCCAGCAGGACAGAGTCCGCGAACACTGAA. The chain combines TRBV2 with TRBJ1-1, with TRBD1 as a possible D gene (5 bases). The read is 3 residues too short to cover the CDR3 end, so that end is filled in from the germline J gene. Trimming left V 6 bases short and J 1 base short, with 12 bases between. The CDR3 sequence is 14 residues long. Germline CDR1 is SNHLY and CDR2 is FYNNEI. Combining the CDR3 with reference TRBV2 and TRBJ1-1 gives the whole variable domain EPEVTQTPSHQVTQMGQEVILRCVPISNHLYFYWYRQILGQKVEFLVSFYNNEISEKSEIFDDQFSVERPDGSNFTLKIRSTKLEDSAMYFCASRTESANTEAFFGQGTRLTVV.